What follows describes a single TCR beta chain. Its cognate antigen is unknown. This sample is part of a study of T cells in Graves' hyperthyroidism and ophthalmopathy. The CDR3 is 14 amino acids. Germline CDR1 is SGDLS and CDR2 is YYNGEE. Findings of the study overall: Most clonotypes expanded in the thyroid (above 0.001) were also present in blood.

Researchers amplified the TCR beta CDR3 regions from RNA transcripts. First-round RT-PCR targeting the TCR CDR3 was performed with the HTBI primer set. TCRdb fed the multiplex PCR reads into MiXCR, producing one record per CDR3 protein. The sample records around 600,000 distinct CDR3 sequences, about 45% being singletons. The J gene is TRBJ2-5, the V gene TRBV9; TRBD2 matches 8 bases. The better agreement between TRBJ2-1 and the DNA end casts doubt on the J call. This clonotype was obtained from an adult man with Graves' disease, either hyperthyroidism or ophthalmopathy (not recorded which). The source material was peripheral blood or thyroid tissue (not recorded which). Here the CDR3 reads CASSRLASGNEQFF. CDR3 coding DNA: TGTGCCAGCAGTCGACTAGCGTCGGGCAATGAGCAGTTCTTC.